One and the same sample provided the 18 T cell receptor beta chains below, sequenced in a study of blood T cell repertoires in COVID-19. Measured with immunoSEQ multiplex PCR; TCRdb has only the in-frame clones, and not every one. This table holds roughly 430,000 clones, around 90% found once. The sequenced material came from PBMCs or T cells enriched from blood (not recorded which). The receptors originated from a woman between 40 and 50 years old with acute COVID-19.

The chain recombines TRBV5-1 with TRBJ2-2; D is undetermined. With 0 bases removed from V and 2 bases from J, the gap between germline ends came to 5 bases. Germline CDR1 reads SGHRS; CDR2 reads YFSETQ. The CDR3 is 14 amino acids. In DNA, the CDR3 is TGCGCCAGCAGCTTGGTGTCAAACACCGGGGAGCTGTTTTTT. Its translation: CASSLVSNTGELFF.

This chain uses TRBV15 with TRBJ2-7, with no clear D. The CDR3 is made up of 14 amino acids. The germline CDR1 and CDR2 sequences are LNHNV and YYDKDF (reference sequence). V lost 7 bases and J 1 base, leaving 14 bases between the germline ends. In DNA, the CDR3 is TGTGCCACCACTCCAGTTCTTTCTTCCTACGAGCAGTACTTC. It translates to CATTPVLSSYEQYF.

This chain connects TRBV7-2 to TRBJ2-3, with 7 bases fitting TRBD1. V dropped 5 bases and J dropped 1; count of bases not matched to a gene: 9. The CDR3 consists of 16 residues. The germline V gene has CDR1 SGHTA and CDR2 FQGNSA. The CDR3 sequence: CASSPLPGTGTDTQYF. The DNA of the CDR3 is TGTGCCAGCAGCCCTCTGCCTGGGACAGGCACAGATACGCAGTATTTT.

The chain carries TRBV5-1 and TRBJ2-1; TRBD1 agrees at 9 bases. CDR3 length: 15 residues. V dropped 1 base and J dropped 8; count of bases not matched to a gene: 7. Germline V gene lookup returns CDR1 SGHRS and CDR2 YFSETQ. This CDR3 is CASSLRGQGMDEQFF. CDR3 nucleotides: TGCGCCAGCAGCTTGAGGGGACAGGGTATGGATGAGCAGTTCTTC.

V gene TRBV7-9 combines with J gene TRBJ2-1; a weak D match, TRBD2 (6 bases). CDR1 SEHNR and CDR2 FQNEAQ come from the germline V gene (reference sequence). Trimming took 1 base from V and 5 from J, leaving 24 bases between them. The CDR3 has 19 amino acids. The CDR3 sequence: CASSLVLFTASEPDNEQFF. In DNA form, the CDR3 reads TGTGCCAGCAGCTTAGTGTTGTTTACGGCTAGCGAGCCCGACAATGAGCAGTTCTTC.

A single count supports this clone. The V and J genes are TRBV2 and TRBJ1-2, with D maybe TRBD1 (5 bases). CDR1 is SNHLY, CDR2 FYNNEI, per germline. Trimming shortened V by 1 base and J by 1 base, and 13 bases separated the two germline ends. The CDR3 spans 16 residues. This CDR3 is CASSEGRQINNYGYTF. The CDR3 DNA sequence: TGTGCCAGCAGTGAAGGACGACAGATAAATAACTATGGCTACACCTTC.

V and J are TRBV11-2 and TRBJ1-1; D gene ambiguous. The CDR3 loop spans 13 amino acids. Germline V gives CDR1 SGHAT, CDR2 FQNNGV. The V gene lost 1 base and the J gene lost 3 bases, with 6 bases spanning the gap. The CDR3 here is CASSLGGDTEAFF. Here the CDR3 DNA reads TGTGCCAGCAGCTTAGGCGGGGACACTGAAGCTTTCTTT.

Points on this clone: A junction end diverges from the germline sequence, so it may reflect a read error. This CDR3 is CASSLDLGDQPQHF. The CDR3 nucleotides are TGTGCCAGTAGTCTAGACCTAGGGGATCAGCCCCAGCATTTT. This chain links TRBV19 with TRBJ1-5; weak D call: TRBD1 (5 bases). Germline values: CDR1 LNHDA, CDR2 SQIVND (reference sequence). The CDR3 sequence is 14 residues long.

CDR3 sequence reads: CASSSGQYEQYF. The CDR3 DNA is TGTGCCAGCAGCTCGGGACAGTACGAGCAGTACTTC. The rearrangement links TRBV5-8 to TRBJ2-7; TRBD1 matches at 7 bases. V was pared by 3 bases and J by 4 bases, with 1 base of the junction left unmatched. The length of the CDR3 is 12 residues. Germline V lookup: CDR1 SGHTS, CDR2 YDEGEE.

The chain links TRBV19 to TRBJ1-1, with D possibly matching TRBD1 (5 bases). Trimming removed 3 bases from V and 9 bases from J, with 17 bases in between. CDR3 length equals 14 residues. Germline CDR1 reads LNHDA; CDR2 reads SQIVND (reference sequence). CDR3 region: CASSILQQGQKAFF. The CDR3 nucleotides are TGTGCCAGTAGTATCCTTCAGCAGGGTCAAAAAGCTTTCTTT. Full variable domain (outside the CDR3, taken from reference TRBV19 and TRBJ1-1): DGGITQSPKYLFRKEGQNVTLSCEQNLNHDAMYWYRQDPGQGLRLIYYSQIVNDFQKGDIAEGYSVSREKKESFPLTVTSAQKNPTAFYLCASSILQQGQKAFFGQGTRLTVV.

The rearrangement links TRBV18 to TRBJ2-1; D perhaps matches TRBD1 (5 bases). The length of the CDR3 is 16 residues. V was pared by 6 bases and J by 0 bases, with 15 bases between. CDR1 KGHSH and CDR2 LQKENI come from the germline V gene. CDR3 in amino acids: CASSLRQSSSYNEQFF. The CDR3 DNA is TGTGCCAGCTCTCTAAGACAGTCCAGCTCCTACAATGAGCAGTTCTTC.

The chain has TRBV27 and TRBJ2-7; TRBD1 aligns across 9 bases. Germline values: CDR1 MNHEY, CDR2 SMNVEV (reference sequence). The J segment lost 2 bases and the V segment lost 2 bases, leaving 10 bases of the junction unmatched. The length of the CDR3 is 17 residues. The CDR3 DNA reads TGTGCCAGCAGTTTAGTGGCAACCGGGACAGGGCCCTACGAGCAGTACTTC. Translating gives CASSLVATGTGPYEQYF.

The chain recombines TRBV18 with TRBJ1-1; D is unresolved. The CDR3 spans 16 residues. Germline CDR1 reads KGHSH; CDR2 reads LQKENI. Trimming took 2 bases from V and 2 from J, leaving 15 bases between them. The CDR3 nucleotides are TGTGCCAGCTCACCAACAAGCCTCTCGGGAAACACTGAAGCTTTCTTT. It is translated as CASSPTSLSGNTEAFF. The complete variable domain, with remaining parts taken from reference TRBV18 and TRBJ1-1, reads NAGVMQNPRHLVRRRGQEARLRCSPMKGHSHVYWYRQLPEEGLKFMVYLQKENIIDESGMPKERFSAEFPKEGPSILRIQQVVRGDSAAYFCASSPTSLSGNTEAFFGQGTRLTVV.

The chain is built from TRBV4-1 and TRBJ2-3; D is uncertain. The ends were cut back, 1 base at V and 2 bases at J, with 4 bases in the middle. This CDR3 comprises 13 residues. CDR1 MGHRA and CDR2 YSYEKL come from the germline V gene. The DNA of the CDR3 is TGCGCCAGCAGCCAAGCCCTCACAGATACGCAGTATTTT. Protein sequence: CASSQALTDTQYF.

This chain joins TRBV3-1 (or the pseudogene TRBV3-2) and TRBJ2-5; 8 bases fit TRBD2. CDR1 is LGHDT, CDR2 YNNKEL, per germline (reference sequence). The CDR3 sequence is 17 residues long. Germline trimming cut 0 bases from V and 5 bases from J; bases unmatched to any gene: 11. This chain's CDR3 is CASSQEGASGYLETQYF. The CDR3 DNA is TGTGCCAGCAGCCAAGAGGGGGCTAGCGGGTATTTGGAGACCCAGTACTTC.

The chain carries TRBV29-1 and TRBJ1-1; 7 nucleotides line up with TRBD1. Per the germline V gene, CDR1 is SQVTM and CDR2 is ANQGSEA. Trimming removed 7 bases from V and 3 bases from J; junction bases left unmatched: 8. CDR3 size: 13 residues. The CDR3 bases are TGCAGCGGACAGGGTCATTTGGACACTGAAGCTTTCTTT. It is translated as CSGQGHLDTEAFF.

This chain joins TRBV7-2 and TRBJ2-2; D call uncertain. This CDR3 has 15 residues. V was cut by 3 bases and J by 3 bases, with 11 bases left in between. The germline CDR1 and CDR2 sequences are SGHTA and FQGNSA. CDR3 nucleotides: TGTGCCAGCAGCTTGAGCACGGCGGACACCGGGGAGCTGTTTTTT. Translation: CASSLSTADTGELFF.

V is TRBV5-1 and J is TRBJ1-6, with unresolved D. CDR1 SGHRS and CDR2 YFSETQ come from the germline V gene. The CDR3 runs 15 residues. The V end was cut by 4 bases, the J end by 8 bases, with 16 bases between. CDR3 loop: CASSPHESSYSPLHF. The CDR3 nucleotides are TGCGCCAGCAGCCCCCACGAGAGTTCCTATTCACCCCTCCACTTT.